Below, 14 T cell receptor beta chains from the same sample are listed, as sequenced in a study of T-cell reconstitution after alpha-beta-depleted transplantation in children. Molecular barcoding with unique molecular identifiers was used for the TCRbeta library. TCRdb reprocessed the PCR reads via MiXCR and lists one record per CDR3 protein. The sample lists roughly 500,000 distinct CDR3 sequences; 9.5% to 15% were seen once. The sequences come from PBMCs from the stem cell graft donor, collected from the stem cell graft. These TCRs come from a human donor who donated a stem cell graft to a child with combined immunodeficiency.

The chain uses TRBV18 and TRBJ2-7; TRBD1 aligns across 9 bases. There are 16 residues in the CDR3. The V segment lost 3 bases and the J segment 5 bases; nucleotides outside the gene matches: 11. Germline CDR1 reads KGHSH; CDR2 reads LQKENI. CDR3 residues: CASSPGLDRGTNEQYF. CDR3 nucleotides: TGTGCCAGCTCACCGGGGTTAGACAGGGGGACGAACGAGCAGTACTTC.

Many counts were recorded for this clonotype. This chain connects TRBV4-2 to TRBJ2-1; 7 bases align to TRBD2. Per the germline V gene, CDR1 is LGHNA and CDR2 is YNFKEQ. There are 15 residues in the CDR3. Losses at the gene ends were 0 bases for V and 5 bases for J; bases not matched to a gene: 4. DNA for the CDR3: TGTGCCAGCAGCCAAGATGGGACTACAGACAATGAGCAGTTCTTC. It codes for CASSQDGTTDNEQFF.

This clonotype was observed many times. The chain employs TRBV10-3 and TRBJ2-1, with 7 bases matching TRBD2. With 10 bases clipped from V and 6 bases from J, the junction kept 3 bases outside the gene matches. The length of the CDR3 is 11 residues. The germline gives CDR1 ENHRY, CDR2 SYGVKD. The CDR3 DNA reads TGTGCCACCTGGGAGGGCAATGAGCAGTTCTTC. Translating gives CATWEGNEQFF.

This clonotype was counted only a few times. The gene calls are TRBV12-3 or TRBV12-4 and TRBJ2-6; TRBD2 matches 11 bases. This CDR3 comprises 19 residues. J gave up 0 bases and V 4 bases, and 8 bases lay outside the gene matches. CDR3 region: CASSSASGTSGSGANVLTF. The CDR3 nucleotides are TGTGCCAGCAGTTCCGCCTCCGGGACTAGCGGCTCTGGGGCCAACGTCCTGACTTTC.

This clonotype occurred a few times. The V and J genes are TRBV7-8 and TRBJ2-5, with D possibly TRBD2 on 6 matching bases. The CDR3 totals 14 residues. From germline, CDR1 is SGHVS and CDR2 FQNEAQ. Trimming stripped 4 bases from V and 4 bases from J, with 13 bases between. In DNA, the CDR3 is TGTGCCAGCAGCTCGTTACTAGCTTCAGAGACCCAGTACTTC. Translation: CASSSLLASETQYF.

The table lists this clonotype with a few counts. The chain has TRBV29-1 and TRBJ1-3, with D possibly matching TRBD1 (5 bases). Germline V gene sequence: CDR1 SQVTM, CDR2 ANQGSEA. This CDR3 has 13 amino acids. V lost 3 bases, J lost 8 bases, and 14 bases lay in between. As DNA, the CDR3 is TGCAGCGTTGAGGACACCAGGTTGGACACCATATATTTT. Translated: CSVEDTRLDTIYF.

The chain is built from TRBV7-8 and TRBJ1-5; D is undetermined. Germline V gives CDR1 SGHVS, CDR2 FQNEAQ. The CDR3 covers 15 residues. Trimming took 1 base from V and 2 from J, leaving 9 bases between them. The CDR3: CASSLDGVGNQPQHF. The CDR3 DNA follows: TGTGCCAGCAGCTTAGATGGGGTAGGCAATCAGCCCCAGCATTTT.

The genes are TRBV10-3 and TRBJ2-3; a weak D match, TRBD2 (7 bases). Germline loops: CDR1 ENHRY, CDR2 SYGVKD. V was pared by 6 bases and J by 5 bases, with 18 bases between. This CDR3 spans 15 amino acids. In DNA form, the CDR3 reads TGTGCCATCAGGGGGGGCGGGGGCCTTCAAGATACGCAGTATTTT. The encoded protein is CAIRGGGGLQDTQYF.

The chain uses TRBV5-4 and TRBJ1-1; D is unclear. Germline-derived CDR1 and CDR2 are SGHNT and YYREEE (reference sequence). CDR3 size: 14 residues. The germline V and J ends were trimmed by 2 bases and 1 base, with 9 bases remaining between them. The CDR3 here is CASSFRDPNTEAFF. DNA of the CDR3: TGTGCCAGCAGCTTTAGGGATCCGAACACTGAAGCTTTCTTT.

In this sample, this clonotype turned up a few times. The rearrangement joins TRBV7-9 to TRBJ2-1, with 9 bases matching TRBD2. CDR1 is SEHNR and CDR2 is FQNEAQ in the germline V gene (reference sequence). Unmatched junction bases numbered 6, after V lost 5 bases and J lost 4 bases. The length of the CDR3 is 15 residues. For the CDR3, the DNA is TGTGCCAGCAGCAAGCGGGAGGTGCGTTACAATGAGCAGTTCTTC. Its translation is CASSKREVRYNEQFF.

V is TRBV29-1 and J is TRBJ2-5; D uncertain. This CDR3 spans 11 amino acids. Trimming removed 4 bases at V and 2 bases at J, with 5 bases between. The germline CDR1 and CDR2 sequences are SQVTM and ANQGSEA. The CDR3 spells CSVGRQETQYF. CDR3 bases: TGCAGCGTTGGGAGACAAGAGACCCAGTACTTC.

This clonotype has more than one count but fewer than ten. The chain carries TRBV7-8 and TRBJ1-5; D possibly corresponds to TRBD1 (6 bases). Trimming took off 5 bases at V and 2 bases at J, with 19 bases between the two ends. Germline V gene data show CDR1 as SGHVS and CDR2 as FQNEAQ. The CDR3 sequence is 17 residues long. CDR3 in amino acids: CASSPKTGPAGNQPQHF. The CDR3 region has the DNA TGTGCCAGCAGCCCCAAGACAGGTCCTGCGGGCAATCAGCCCCAGCATTTT.

The chain links TRBV28 to TRBJ1-3; D unresolved. The CDR3 has 16 amino acids. The germline gives CDR1 MDHEN, CDR2 SYDVKM. The V end was cut by 7 bases, the J end by 4 bases, with 20 bases between. The CDR3 nucleotides read TGTGCCAGCACCCTTTCGCCGGGGTCTTCAGGAAACACCATATATTTT. This encodes CASTLSPGSSGNTIYF.

The chain uses TRBV12-3 or TRBV12-4 and TRBJ2-5, with a tentative D call TRBD1 (5 bases). This CDR3 has 14 amino acids. Trimming took off 6 bases at V and 4 bases at J, with 15 bases between the two ends. CDR3 nucleotide sequence: TGTGCCAGCAGCCGACCGAGACAGCCAGAGACCCAGTACTTC. Protein product: CASSRPRQPETQYF.